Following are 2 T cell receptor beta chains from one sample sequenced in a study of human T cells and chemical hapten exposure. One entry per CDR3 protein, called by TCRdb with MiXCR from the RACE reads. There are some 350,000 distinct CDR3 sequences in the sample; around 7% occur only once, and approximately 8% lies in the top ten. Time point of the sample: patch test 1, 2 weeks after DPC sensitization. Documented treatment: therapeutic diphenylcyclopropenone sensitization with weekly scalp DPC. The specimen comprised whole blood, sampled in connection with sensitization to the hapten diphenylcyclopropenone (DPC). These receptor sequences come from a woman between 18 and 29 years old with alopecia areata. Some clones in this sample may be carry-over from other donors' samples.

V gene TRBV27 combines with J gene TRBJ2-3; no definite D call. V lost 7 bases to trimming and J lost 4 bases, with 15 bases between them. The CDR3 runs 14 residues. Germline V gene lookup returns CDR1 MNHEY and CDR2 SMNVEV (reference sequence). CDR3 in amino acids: CASMKDRSADTQYF. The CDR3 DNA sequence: TGTGCCAGCATGAAGGATCGCTCGGCAGATACGCAGTATTTT.

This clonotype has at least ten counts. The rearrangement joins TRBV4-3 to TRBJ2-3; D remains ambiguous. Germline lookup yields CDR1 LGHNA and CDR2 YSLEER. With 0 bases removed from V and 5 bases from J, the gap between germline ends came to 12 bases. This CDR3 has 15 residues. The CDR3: CASSQDESLGDTQYF. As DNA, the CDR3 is TGCGCCAGCAGCCAAGATGAATCTCTGGGAGATACGCAGTATTTT.